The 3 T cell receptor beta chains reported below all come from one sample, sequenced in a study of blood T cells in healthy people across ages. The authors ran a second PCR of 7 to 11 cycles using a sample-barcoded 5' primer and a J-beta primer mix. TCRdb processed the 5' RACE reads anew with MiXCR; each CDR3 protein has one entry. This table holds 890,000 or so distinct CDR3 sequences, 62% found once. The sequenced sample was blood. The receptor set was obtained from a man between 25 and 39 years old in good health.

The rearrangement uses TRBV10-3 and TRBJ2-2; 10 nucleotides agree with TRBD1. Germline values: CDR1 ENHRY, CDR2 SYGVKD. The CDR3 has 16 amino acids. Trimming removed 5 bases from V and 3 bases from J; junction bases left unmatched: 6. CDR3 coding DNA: TGTGCCATCAGTATCCGACAGGGGGCTGACACCGGGGAGCTGTTTTTT. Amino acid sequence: CAISIRQGADTGELFF.

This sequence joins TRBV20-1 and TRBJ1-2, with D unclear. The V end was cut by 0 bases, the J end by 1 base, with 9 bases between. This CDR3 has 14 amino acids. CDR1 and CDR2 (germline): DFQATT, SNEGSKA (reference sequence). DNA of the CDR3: TGCAGTGCTAGAGATTTGGAGGATAACTATGGCTACACCTTC. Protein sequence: CSARDLEDNYGYTF.

The CDR3 DNA reads as TGCGCCAGCAGCCAAGTGCGAGGACAGGGAAACAAACTGTTTTTT. Protein: CASSQVRGQGNKLFF. The chain carries TRBV4-3 and TRBJ1-4; TRBD1 agrees at 8 bases. V trimming: 1 base; J trimming: 11 bases; junction bases outside the gene matches: 9. The CDR3 contains 15 residues. The germline V gene has CDR1 LGHNA and CDR2 YSLEER.